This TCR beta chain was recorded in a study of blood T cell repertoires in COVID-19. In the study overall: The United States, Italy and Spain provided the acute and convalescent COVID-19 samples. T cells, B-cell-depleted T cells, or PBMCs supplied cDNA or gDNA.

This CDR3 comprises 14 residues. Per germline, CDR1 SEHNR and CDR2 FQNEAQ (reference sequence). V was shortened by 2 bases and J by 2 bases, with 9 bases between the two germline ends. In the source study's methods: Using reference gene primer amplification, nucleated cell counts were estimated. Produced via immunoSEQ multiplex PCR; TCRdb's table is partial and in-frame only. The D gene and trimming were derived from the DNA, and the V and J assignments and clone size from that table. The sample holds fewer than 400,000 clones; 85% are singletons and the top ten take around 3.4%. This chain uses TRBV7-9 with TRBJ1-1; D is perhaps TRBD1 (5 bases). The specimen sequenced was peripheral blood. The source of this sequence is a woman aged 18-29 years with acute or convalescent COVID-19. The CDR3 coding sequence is TGTGCCAGCAGCTTAACGGGGGATAACACTGAAGCTTTCTTT. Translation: CASSLTGDNTEAFF.